The 11 T cell receptor beta chains presented below share a single source sample, sequenced in a study of T cell repertoires in cytomegalovirus infection. Their recognized antigens are unknown. One entry per CDR3 protein results from TCRdb running MiXCR on the reads. The sample includes 300,000 to 400,000 distinct CDR3 sequences, 25% of them seen just once. The input for sequencing was cultured PBMCs, taken from culture after CMV antigen stimulation. These receptors came from a human donor in good health (CMV status not recorded). Some clones in this sample may be carry-over from other donors' samples.

Concerning this clonotype: The germline gene is not matched at one end of the junction; a read error may be the cause. This chain joins TRBV19 and TRBJ2-1; 7 bases map to TRBD2. From germline, CDR1 is LNHDA and CDR2 SQIVND (reference sequence). This CDR3 has 16 residues. The CDR3 DNA reads TGTGCCAGTAGTAGCCAAGGGCGGGAGCCTTACAAAGAGCAGTTCTTC. Translated: CASSSQGREPYKEQFF.

This clonotype was seen at least ten times. The V gene is TRBV7-2, the J gene TRBJ2-1, with 8 positions matching TRBD2. CDR3 size: 13 residues. V trimming: 2 bases; J trimming: 8 bases; junction bases outside the gene matches: 2. Per the germline V gene, CDR1 is SGHTA and CDR2 is FQGNSA. CDR3 bases: TGTGCCAGCAGCTTACGGGGGGGGGATGAGCAGTTCTTC. This translates into CASSLRGGDEQFF.

This clonotype was seen many times. This sequence joins TRBV7-8 and TRBJ2-5; perhaps D is TRBD1 or TRBD2 (5 bases each). V lost 8 bases, J lost 4 bases, and 11 bases lay in between. The CDR3 runs 12 residues. The germline gives CDR1 SGHVS, CDR2 FQNEAQ. CDR3 bases: TGTGCCAGCGCCGGGACGAGAGAGACCCAGTACTTC. Translated, it gives CASAGTRETQYF.

A remark on this clonotype: Germline and junction disagree at one end, which may indicate a read error. The gene calls are TRBV4-1 and TRBJ2-1; 7 nucleotides align to TRBD2. The CDR3 spans 16 residues. Germline V lookup: CDR1 MGHRA, CDR2 YSYEKL. CDR3: CTSSHPAGNGYNEQFF. CDR3 in DNA: TGCACCAGCAGCCACCCAGCGGGAAACGGGTACAATGAGCAGTTCTTC.

A few counts support this clonotype. This chain uses TRBV29-1 with TRBJ2-1, with unresolved D. V lost 8 bases and J 0 bases, leaving 14 bases between the germline ends. This CDR3 contains 14 residues. Germline V gives CDR1 SQVTM, CDR2 ANQGSEA. In DNA form, the CDR3 reads TGCAGCTCTCTCGACGAGAGCTCCTACAATGAGCAGTTCTTC. This encodes CSSLDESSYNEQFF.

This clonotype was recorded a few times. The chain has TRBV19 and TRBJ1-5; 11 bases fit TRBD1. V trimming: 6 bases; J trimming: 0 bases; junction bases outside the gene matches: 10. Per the germline V gene, CDR1 is LNHDA and CDR2 is SQIVND (reference sequence). CDR3 length equals 18 residues. The CDR3 nucleotides are TGTGCCAGTAGCCTCAGGACAGGGGGCGCGGGTAGCAATCAGCCCCAGCATTTT. Residues: CASSLRTGGAGSNQPQHF.

This sequence joins TRBV7-9 and TRBJ1-6, with a weak D call TRBD1 (5 bases). This CDR3 contains 14 residues. Germline CDR1 SEHNR, CDR2 FQNEAQ (reference sequence). V was clipped by 3 bases and J by 9 bases, with 12 bases between them. CDR3 DNA sequence: TGTGCCAGCAGCTTGGACGGGGGACTTTCACCCCTCCACTTT. This translates into CASSLDGGLSPLHF.

The rearrangement links TRBV6-8 to TRBJ2-3; 7 bases align to TRBD1. Germline assignment: CDR1 MNHGY and CDR2 SAAAGT. CDR3 length: 14 residues. V trimming: 8 bases; J trimming: 2 bases; junction bases outside the gene matches: 7. The CDR3 sequence is CASGSGTDTDTQYF. CDR3 in DNA: TGTGCCAGCGGATCCGGGACAGACACAGATACGCAGTATTTT.

This clonotype was seen only a few times. J is TRBJ2-2 and V is TRBV6-2 or TRBV6-3, with D possibly matching TRBD2 (5 bases). V lost 6 bases and J lost 0, with 11 bases in between. Germline V gene sequence: CDR1 MNHEY, CDR2 SVGEGT. This CDR3 is 15 amino acids long. The CDR3 coding sequence is TGTGCCAGCAGCCTTCTGGGAGCGAACACCGGGGAGCTGTTTTTT. This gives the protein CASSLLGANTGELFF.

The chain has TRBV7-2 and TRBJ1-5, with D perhaps matching TRBD1 (6 bases). Trimming pared 5 bases from V and 4 bases from J, leaving 12 bases between. The CDR3 sequence is 14 residues long. Germline assignment: CDR1 SGHTA and CDR2 FQGNSA. CDR3 nucleotide sequence: TGTGCCAGCAGCGAAACAGGGAGGAATCAGCCCCAGCATTTT. As protein: CASSETGRNQPQHF.

This clonotype was seen many times. The chain joins TRBV7-3 to TRBJ2-2; D gene ambiguous. This CDR3 is built from 14 residues. The germline gives CDR1 SGHTA, CDR2 FQGTGA. Trimming left V 6 bases short and J 4 bases short, with 12 bases between. The CDR3 nucleotides read TGTGCCAGCAGTTCCGGGTCCTTCACCGGGGAGCTGTTTTTT. This translates into CASSSGSFTGELFF.